The clone carrying this T cell receptor (beta chain) came up once. The sample is drawn from a study of blood T cell repertoires in COVID-19. Background on the study: The samples span acute and convalescent COVID-19 from the United States, Italy and Spain. PBMCs, B-cell-depleted T cells, or T cells were the source of the cDNA or gDNA that made up the material.

Original processing methods: Amplification from reference gene primers served as the basis for estimated nucleated cell counts. Profiled with immunoSEQ multiplex PCR; TCRdb holds only in-frame clones, not every one. That table supplies the V and J calls and clone size; D and trimming were determined from the DNA. The sample includes 150,000 to 200,000 clones, nearly 80% of them seen just once. CDR1 and CDR2 (germline): LNHDA, SQIVND (reference sequence). This CDR3 comprises 13 residues. Deletions cut 2 bases from V and 8 bases from J, with 9 bases between. The sequenced sample consisted of peripheral blood. The J gene is TRBJ1-4, the V gene TRBV19, with D perhaps matching TRBD1 (6 bases). This TCR came from a woman between 70 and 85 years old with acute or convalescent COVID-19. The CDR3 spells CASSIRTEEKLFF. DNA of the CDR3: TGTGCCAGTAGTATACGGACAGAGGAAAAACTGTTTTTT.